Listed below are T cell receptor beta chains from one sample, sequenced in a study of shared clonotypes between healthy human individuals. Sequencing was performed with immunoSEQ multiplex PCR; in TCRdb, only in-frame clones are kept and a portion is missing. The sample shows roughly 2.2 million clones, more than 85% of them seen only once. The sequenced sample was naive CD4+ T cells from PBMCs. The receptors come from a man between 18 and 35 years old in good health. Some clones in this sample may be carry-over from other donors' samples. Each CDR3 is given with its conserved first and last residue. The order of the fields is J gene, clone size, V gene, D gene, CDR3 DNA, CDR3 protein. A D gene is named only where the DNA matches it firmly. The size field is filled for only some rows; it gives once, few, many or a size class.

TRBJ1-1 | - | TRBV5-1 | TRBD1 | TGCGCCAGCAGCAAGGGACAGGTGACTACTGAAGCTTTCTTT | CASSKGQVTTEAFF
TRBJ1-2 | once | TRBV5-6 | TRBD1 | TGTGCCAGCACCCCCATGACAGGGACCCATGGCTACACCTTC | CASTPMTGTHGYTF
TRBJ2-5 | - | TRBV6-5 | TRBD1 | TGTGCCAGCAGTTACTCCGCCCGGACAGGGAGGGAGACCCAGTACTTC | CASSYSARTGRETQYF
TRBJ2-1 | - | TRBV7-2 | TRBD2 | TGTGCCAGTAGCGGGAGGGGGTACAATGAGCAGTTCTTC | CASSGRGYNEQFF
TRBJ2-3 | once | TRBV11-3 | TRBD2 | TGTGCCAGCAGCTTCGGCTATGCGGGAGGAGGGGTTGGCACAGATACGCAGTATTTT | CASSFGYAGGGVGTDTQYF
TRBJ2-3 | - | TRBV6-1 | TRBD1 | TGTGCCAGCAGTGAAAGGGCGCCAGGGGGAAGAGTCACGCAGTATTTT | CASSERAPGGRVTQYF
TRBJ2-7 | - | TRBV18 | - | TGTGCCAGCTCACCAGACGGCCCCTACGAGCAGTACTTC | CASSPDGPYEQYF
TRBJ2-3 | - | TRBV10-3 | - | TGTGCCATCAAGGCAGGGTCGGATACGCAGTATTTT | CAIKAGSDTQYF
TRBJ2-5 | - | TRBV5-1 | TRBD1 | TGCGCCAGCAGCATTTCCGGACAGGGGCAAGAGACCCAGTACTTC | CASSISGQGQETQYF
TRBJ1-1 | few | TRBV15 | - | TGTGCCACCAGCAGAGAAACGGTGAACACTGAAGCTTTCTTT | CATSRETVNTEAFF
TRBJ1-2 | - | TRBV6-6 | - | TGTGCCAGCAGTGGACCGAACTATGGCTACACCTTC | CASSGPNYGYTF